This paragraph reports one T cell receptor (beta chain). The junction departs from germline at one end; a sequencing error may be responsible. The sample carries other DNA sequences with the same CDR3. The data were taken from a study of technical replicates of blood from several donors. Measured with immunoSEQ multiplex PCR; TCRdb has only the in-frame clones, and not every one. The sample lists approximately 99,000 clones, roughly 95% seen once, with under 0.45% in the top ten. CDR3 length: 12 residues. In germline, CDR1 is MNHEY, CDR2 SMNVEV (reference sequence). This TCR was recovered from a human donor in good health. V and J are TRBV27 and TRBJ2-7; D might be TRBD1 (7 bases). Sequenced input: T cells isolated from PBMCs. The CDR3 sequence: CASSDRDSEQYF. The CDR3 region has the DNA TGTGCCAGCAGCGACAGGGACTCCGAGCAGTATTTC.